Listed below are T cell receptor beta chains from one sample, sequenced in a study of cytomegalovirus exposure and HLA in healthy donors. Clones were sequenced by immunoSEQ multiplex PCR, and TCRdb holds only the in-frame ones, with some missing. The profile covers 150,000 to 200,000 clones, with about four fifths appearing a single time and about 6% taken by the ten largest. The sequenced sample was PBMCs. These receptors all stem from a woman aged 30 to 39 in good health and CMV-seropositive. Each CDR3 is given with its conserved first and last residue. D genes are given only for firm matches. Clone size is shown for a subset of rows, as once, few, many or a class of expanded clone.

cdr3_aa cdr3_nt j_call d_call clone_size v_call
CASSAGLGNNEQFF TGTGCCAGCAGTGCGGGACTAGGCAACAATGAGCAGTTCTTC TRBJ2-1 TRBD2 NA TRBV27
CASSAGQYYGYTF TGCGCCAGCAGCGCGGGACAGTACTATGGCTACACCTTC TRBJ1-2 TRBD1 NA TRBV4-3
CASSLVMNTGELFF TGTGCCAGCAGCTTAGTAATGAACACCGGGGAGCTGTTTTTT TRBJ2-2 NA NA TRBV7-2
CASSPDSFANTGELFF TGTGCCAGCAGTCCAGACTCGTTCGCGAACACCGGGGAGCTGTTTTTT TRBJ2-2 NA NA TRBV2
CASSGTGTSSTDTQYF TGCGCCAGCAGTGGTACAGGGACCTCTAGCACAGATACGCAGTATTTT TRBJ2-3 NA NA TRBV10-1
CASSADRAAGNTIYF TGCGCCAGCAGCGCCGACAGGGCGGCTGGAAACACCATATATTTT TRBJ1-3 TRBD1 few TRBV5-1
CASSARTGSNYGYTF TGTGCCAGCAGCGCAAGGACAGGATCAAACTATGGCTACACCTTC TRBJ1-2 TRBD1 NA TRBV5-4
CASNQIAGGPHTQYF TGTGCCAGCAACCAAATAGCGGGAGGGCCACATACGCAGTATTTT TRBJ2-3 TRBD2 NA TRBV6-5
CASRPQGTNEKLFF TGTGCCAGCAGGCCACAGGGGACTAATGAAAAACTGTTTTTT TRBJ1-4 TRBD1 NA TRBV6-5
CASSLGQGAWETQYF TGTGCCAGCAGCTTGGGACAGGGGGCTTGGGAGACCCAGTACTTC TRBJ2-5 TRBD1 NA TRBV11-3
CASSQQREFYEQYF TGCGCCAGCAGCCAACAGCGGGAGTTCTACGAGCAGTACTTC TRBJ2-7 TRBD2 NA TRBV4-1
CASSLPAGQAANYGYTF TGTGCCAGCAGCTTACCGGCAGGACAGGCCGCGAACTATGGCTACACCTTC TRBJ1-2 TRBD1 NA TRBV7-9
CASSSPRRGGTEAFF TGTGCCAGCAGCTCCCCGAGAAGGGGCGGCACTGAAGCTTTCTTT TRBJ1-1 NA few TRBV7-9
CASRTGGRNQPQHF TGTGCCAGCAGAACAGGGGGCAGGAATCAGCCCCAGCATTTT TRBJ1-5 TRBD1 NA TRBV6-5
CASSDRDNSPLHF TGCGCCAGCAGCGACAGGGATAATTCACCCCTCCACTTT TRBJ1-6 TRBD1 NA TRBV4-1
CASSTGTGIPNYGYTF TGTGCCAGCAGTACCGGGACAGGGATACCTAACTATGGCTACACCTTC TRBJ1-2 TRBD1 NA TRBV27
CASSFAANPEQFF TGTGCCAGCAGCTTTGCGGCGAATCCTGAGCAGTTCTTC TRBJ2-1 NA NA TRBV7-8
CASSLVTSTGYTF TGTGCCAGCAGTTTGGTCACATCCACTGGCTACACCTTC TRBJ1-2 NA NA TRBV28
CASSGGLAHEQFF TGCGCCAGCAGTGGGGGACTAGCCCATGAGCAGTTCTTC TRBJ2-1 TRBD2 NA TRBV10-1
CASSLSVGGPGGSSPLHF TGTGCCAGCAGCTTATCTGTGGGCGGCCCGGGGGGGAGTTCACCCCTCCACTTT TRBJ1-6 NA NA TRBV7-9
CASSQDRVGTEAFF TGTGCCAGCTCGCAAGACAGGGTCGGTACTGAAGCTTTCTTT TRBJ1-1 TRBD1 NA TRBV18
CASSLFVGRSNQPQHF TGTGCCAGCAGCTTGTTTGTGGGGAGGAGCAATCAGCCCCAGCATTTT TRBJ1-5 NA NA TRBV5-8
CASSYRGRIPEAFF TGTGCCAGTAGTTACAGGGGGCGTATACCTGAAGCTTTCTTT TRBJ1-1 TRBD1 NA TRBV19
CASSSNRGLAEQYF TGTGCCAGCAGCTCGAACAGGGGTCTGGCTGAGCAGTACTTC TRBJ2-7 TRBD1 NA TRBV11-3
CSARGGSEAFF TGCAGTGCTCGGGGGGGTTCTGAAGCTTTCTTT TRBJ1-1 NA NA TRBV20-1
CASSLSRGFYGYTF TGTGCCAGCAGTTTATCCAGGGGCTTCTATGGCTACACCTTC TRBJ1-2 NA NA TRBV6-5
CASSEGFEGEGYTF TGTGCCAGCAGTGAAGGCTTTGAGGGTGAGGGCTACACCTTC TRBJ1-2 NA NA TRBV2
CASSLSTGAGTDTQYF TGCGCCAGCAGCTTGTCGACGGGAGCCGGAACAGATACGCAGTATTTT TRBJ2-3 NA NA TRBV5-1
CASSPPGSGGYTF TGTGCCAGCAGCCCTCCAGGTTCGGGGGGCTACACCTTC TRBJ1-2 NA NA TRBV5-4
CASSLLEGRLAGETQYF TGCGCCAGCAGCTTGTTGGAGGGAAGACTAGCGGGGGAGACCCAGTACTTC TRBJ2-5 TRBD2 NA TRBV5-1
CASSRRQGGMRNTGELFF TGTGCCAGCAGCCGCCGTCAGGGGGGAATGAGGAACACCGGGGAGCTGTTTTTT TRBJ2-2 NA NA TRBV9
CASSEGTSGDNEQFF TGTGCCAGCAGCGAGGGGACTAGCGGAGACAATGAGCAGTTCTTC TRBJ2-1 TRBD2 NA TRBV6-4
CASSLLSSYNEQFF TGTGCCAGCAGTTTATTGAGCTCCTACAATGAGCAGTTCTTC TRBJ2-1 NA NA TRBV27
CASRRGGGSSYNEQFF TGTGCCAGCAGGCGGGGCGGGGGGAGCTCCTACAATGAGCAGTTCTTC TRBJ2-1 TRBD2 NA TRBV5-4
CASSLPPRSGGRNEQFF TGTGCCAGTAGTCTCCCCCCCCGTAGCGGGGGGCGCAATGAGCAGTTCTTC TRBJ2-1 TRBD2 NA TRBV19
CASSKVGRGNYGYTF NA TRBJ1-2 NA NA TRBV21-1
CASSLNPGTEAFF TGTGCCAGCAGCTTAAATCCAGGCACTGAAGCTTTCTTT TRBJ1-1 NA NA TRBV7-3
CASSTRLARFSYEQYF TGTGCCAGTAGTACAAGACTAGCGCGCTTCTCCTACGAGCAGTACTTC TRBJ2-7 TRBD2 NA TRBV19
CASSMVPGNQPQHF TGTGCCAGTAGTATGGTGCCAGGCAATCAGCCCCAGCATTTT TRBJ1-5 NA once TRBV19
CASSGRWEGHRVREQFF TGTGCCAGCAGCGGACGGTGGGAGGGCCACCGAGTCCGAGAGCAGTTCTTC TRBJ2-1 TRBD2 few TRBV9
CASSYRRGDNQPQHF TGTGCCAGCAGTTACAGACGGGGGGATAATCAGCCCCAGCATTTT TRBJ1-5 NA NA TRBV6-5
CSVVTGAFGWGAFF TGCAGCGTTGTCACAGGGGCTTTTGGTTGGGGAGCTTTCTTT TRBJ1-1 TRBD1 once TRBV29-1
CASSFGSYEQYF TGTGCCAGCAGTTTCGGTAGCTACGAGCAGTACTTC TRBJ2-7 NA NA TRBV6-5
CASSLEGQRVTEAFF TGCGCCAGCAGCTTGGAGGGACAGCGGGTCACTGAAGCTTTCTTT TRBJ1-1 TRBD1 few TRBV5-1
CASFPGDFTGELFF TGTGCCAGCTTTCCAGGGGATTTCACCGGGGAGCTGTTTTTT TRBJ2-2 NA few TRBV19
CASSVTGSGRIGRETQYF TGTGCCAGCAGCGTAACTGGTAGCGGGAGGATCGGGCGAGAGACCCAGTACTTC TRBJ2-5 TRBD2 once TRBV9
CASSGGPGQETQYF TGTGCCAGCAGTGGGGGGCCGGGGCAAGAGACCCAGTACTTC TRBJ2-5 NA NA TRBV2
CASSLSGGGTGELFF TGTGCCAGCAGCTTAAGCGGGGGAGGGACCGGGGAGCTGTTTTTT TRBJ2-2 TRBD2 NA TRBV7-9
CASSLEIGVETEAFF TGTGCCAGCAGCTTAGAAATAGGGGTGGAAACTGAAGCTTTCTTT TRBJ1-1 NA NA TRBV11-2
CASYKGGYQPQHF TGTGCCAGCTATAAGGGAGGCTATCAGCCCCAGCATTTT TRBJ1-5 NA NA TRBV6-1
CASSYSLTGTQETQYF TGTGCCAGCAGTTACTCGTTGACAGGGACCCAAGAGACCCAGTACTTC TRBJ2-5 TRBD1 NA TRBV6-5